This T cell receptor beta chain is from a study of T cells after yellow fever vaccination (dated by TCRdb to about 2019). In terms of the full investigation: Libraries from fractions with low cell numbers were prepared with the SMART-Seq v4 Ultra Low Input RNA kit. Blood was drawn at multiple timepoints before and after primary and secondary immunization, with bulk PBMC replicates and cell subsets isolated. Bulk TCR alpha and beta repertoires were sequenced longitudinally to track T-cell clones before and after primary and booster YFV17D yellow fever vaccination. Two healthy male donors, one aged 18 to 30 and one aged 30 to 40 years, made up the cohort.

TCR cDNA was synthesized by 5'RACE template switching, through which a universal primer site and unique molecular identifiers were introduced. Priming of cDNA synthesis was performed from both the TCR alpha and TCR beta constant segments. Library amplification involved two PCR steps, and the second step added sample barcodes and sequencing adapters. Sequencing of libraries was performed on Illumina HiSeq 2500 (2x100 bp) or NovaSeq (2x150 bp). The paper's processing steps were these. Reads were demultiplexed and collapsed into UMI consensus sequences with MIGEC, and V(D)J alignment was performed with MiXCR. Clonotypes responding to the vaccine were identified with edgeR on replicate PBMC samples, with the criteria of FDR below 0.01 and a log2 fold change above 5 up to day 15. Bulk clonotypes were assigned CD4 or CD8 identity according to which sequenced CD4 or CD8 repertoire held them at higher abundance. The public reads were quality trimmed at Q25 with fastp and then assembled into clones with MiXCR by TCRdb, keeping productive beta chains. Identical CDR3 protein sequences are pooled into one entry, listed with their most common genes and DNA. The V and J calls were not made by the authors but by TCRdb's processing. The sample includes around 250,000 distinct CDR3 sequences, with less than 8.5% observed a single time. 0.65% to 0.9% of the sample lies in the top ten.

The label giving this sample's treatment or condition can be read as: live attenuated yellow fever vaccine strain. A standard Ficoll-Paque protocol was used to isolate PBMCs from peripheral blood. Dynabeads CD4 and CD8 positive selection kits were used to isolate CD4 and CD8 T-cell fractions. RNA was extracted with TriZol from bulk PBMCs, CD4 and CD8 fractions, and dextramer-positive and dextramer-negative fractions. Trimmed from V: 6 bases; trimmed from J: 2 bases; junction bases lacking a gene match: 16. CDR3 length: 19 amino acids, cysteine to phenylalanine. Solely the CDR3 DNA is kept, with 57 bases framed from the first base. CDR1 and CDR2 are drawn from the germline V gene (reference sequence): LGHDT, YNNKEL. This clonotype appeared a few times. What this receptor recognizes is not known. No quality values exist for individual bases; no much larger clone is one base distant. Overall study outcomes, separate from this receptor: After the booster, most clones that had expanded after primary vaccination were detected again (approximately 95% of CD4 and roughly nine tenths of CD8), suggesting broad maintenance of memory. Compared with the primary T-cell response, the secondary T-cell response was weaker but faster, peaking on day 5 rather than day 15. FACS-sorted repertoires could contain abundant contaminating clonotypes from the bulk population, so computational filtering was required. Only a couple of donors were included in the study, so the extent to which the findings can be generalized is limited. A small fraction of clonotypes showed up in both the CD4 and CD8 compartments, probably as a result of convergent recombination.

This TCR was sampled from a man aged 25-45 years who received the YFV17D yellow fever vaccine. The source material was CD4+ T cells sorted from PBMCs, sampled 15 days after the yellow fever booster vaccination. The sequence is built from TRBV3-1 and TRBJ2-5, and 12 bases in between align with TRBD2. The CDR3 protein sequence reads: CASSFGVSSGRAKQETQYF. Here is the DNA: TGTGCCAGCAGTTTTGGGGTTTCTAGCGGGAGGGCCAAGCAAGAGACCCAGTACTTC.